This T cell receptor beta chain stems from a study of shared clonotypes between healthy human individuals. Germline V gene data show CDR1 as SGDLS and CDR2 as YYNGEE. The V gene lost 4 bases and the J gene lost 3 bases, with 10 bases spanning the gap. This CDR3 spans 13 amino acids. This clone appeared a few times. For every subset, genomic DNA was evenly distributed across several immunoSEQ plates. What was sequenced on ten immunoSEQ deep assay plates was unsorted PBMC DNA. Under the authors' procedure: Without quality scores, immunoSEQ junctional reads could not be filtered like full-length reads. This table comes from immunoSEQ multiplex PCR, and its TCRdb copy is limited to in-frame clones, with some not included. V and J calls and clone size come straight from that table; D and trimming were deduced from the DNA. The sample lists a few hundred thousand clones, around 80% seen once, with around 13% in the top ten.

The origin of this receptor is a woman between 40 and 55 years old in good health. Some clones in this sample may be carry-over from other donors' samples. The chain carries TRBV9 and TRBJ1-1, with D possibly matching TRBD1 (5 bases). Sequencing was done on a sample of PBMCs. CDR3 DNA sequence: TGTGCCAGCAGCCCCAGAGGGGACACTGAAGCTTTCTTT. As protein: CASSPRGDTEAFF. Full variable domain (remainder filled in from reference TRBV9 and TRBJ1-1): DSGVTQTPKHLITATGQRVTLRCSPRSGDLSVYWYQQSLDQGLQFLIQYYNGEERAKGNILERFSAQQFPDLHSELNLSSLELGDSALYFCASSPRGDTEAFFGQGTRLTVV.